This TCR beta chain was observed in a study of blood T cell repertoires in COVID-19. The wider study: The analysed material was cDNA or gDNA that came from T cells, B-cell-depleted T cells, or PBMCs.

This CDR3 spans 11 amino acids. The V gene lost 4 bases and the J gene lost 3 bases, with 6 bases spanning the gap. CDR1 DFQATT and CDR2 SNEGSKA come from the germline V gene (reference sequence). The sample holds a few counts of this clone. TCRdb's copy holds only in-frame clones and misses some; the assay was immunoSEQ multiplex PCR. The sample yields around 160,000 clones, roughly 84% seen once. Sample: PBMCs or T cells enriched from blood (not recorded which). The chain has TRBV20-1 and TRBJ1-2; no reliable D call. The receptor was derived from a woman in her forties or fifties who had been exposed to COVID-19. This CDR3 reads CSAKDYYGYTF. CDR3 DNA sequence: TGCAGTGCTAAGGACTACTATGGCTACACCTTC.